What follows are 14 T cell receptor beta chains derived from one specimen sequenced in a study of blood T cell repertoires in COVID-19 (TCRdb year 2020). The receptor library was made with the immunoSEQ multiplex PCR assay. As stored in TCRdb, this immuneACCESS dataset retains in-frame rearrangements with V and J assigned. A fraction of the clones does not appear; measured against another copy, unresolved V genes explain less than half of the discrepancy, and the remainder lacks a known reason. The sample table records tens of thousands of clones; around 86% of these occur just once. 1.2% of the sample is in the top ten clones. Sequencing was done on a sample of peripheral blood. These receptors originate from a middle-aged man with acute or convalescent COVID-19.

The chain couples TRBV13 to TRBJ2-2; 7 positions match TRBD1. V trimming: 5 bases; J trimming: 6 bases; junction bases outside the gene matches: 9. The germline V gene encodes CDR1 PRHDT and CDR2 FYEKMQ (reference sequence). The CDR3 length is 15 residues. The CDR3 sequence is CASSHKGARSGELFF. The CDR3 DNA reads as TGTGCCAGCAGCCACAAGGGGGCGCGATCCGGGGAGCTGTTTTTT.

V and J are TRBV14 and TRBJ2-7; a weak D match, TRBD2 (5 bases). The CDR3 spans 16 residues. V was shortened by 4 bases and J by 0 bases, with 16 bases between the two germline ends. Germline V gene sequence: CDR1 SGHDN, CDR2 FVKESK. CDR3 coding DNA: TGTGCCAGCAGCCCCGACTTAGGAGGATTCTCCTACGAGCAGTACTTC. Protein product: CASSPDLGGFSYEQYF.

The chain employs TRBV11-2 and TRBJ1-1, with D maybe TRBD1 (5 bases). In germline, CDR1 is SGHAT, CDR2 FQNNGV. The length of the CDR3 is 15 residues. Trimming took off 5 bases at V and 8 bases at J, with 21 bases between the two ends. The CDR3 reads CASSPRRGYFAEAFF. Here the CDR3 DNA reads TGTGCCAGCAGCCCCCGGCGGGGGTATTTTGCCGAAGCTTTCTTT. The whole variable domain, filled in from reference TRBV11-2 and TRBJ1-1, reads EAGVAQSPRYKIIEKRQSVAFWCNPISGHATLYWYQQILGQGPKLLIQFQNNGVVDDSQLPKDRFSAERLKGVDSTLKIQPAKLEDSAVYLCASSPRRGYFAEAFFGQGTRLTVV.

The rearrangement uses TRBV25-1 and TRBJ1-2; 7 nucleotides agree with TRBD1. Trimming removed 6 bases from V and 8 bases from J; junction bases left unmatched: 12. CDR1 and CDR2 from the germline V gene are MGHDK and SYGVNS. This CDR3 contains 14 residues. The CDR3 DNA reads TGTGCCAGCAGAAACGACAGGGCAACGGGCGGCTACACCTTC. It translates to CASRNDRATGGYTF.

This chain joins TRBV25-1 and TRBJ1-5; D is uncertain. CDR3 length equals 15 residues. Germline CDR1 and CDR2: MGHDK and SYGVNS. V lost 3 bases and J 2 bases, leaving 11 bases between the germline ends. Here the CDR3 DNA reads TGTGCCAGCAGTGATGTCGGAGGAGGCAATCAGCCCCAGCATTTT. It is translated as CASSDVGGGNQPQHF.

The rearrangement links TRBV3-1 (or the pseudogene TRBV3-2) to TRBJ1-3; no firm D call. CDR1 is LGHDT and CDR2 is YNNKEL in the germline V gene (reference sequence). The V and J ends lost 1 base and 0 bases respectively, with 13 bases between them. This CDR3 region has 17 residues. The CDR3 is CASSQAPTGDSGNTIYF. As DNA, the CDR3 is TGTGCCAGCAGCCAAGCCCCGACCGGGGACTCTGGAAACACCATATATTTT.

The chain joins TRBV7-9 to TRBJ1-1; D may be TRBD1 (5 bases). This CDR3 has 13 amino acids. Germline V gene data show CDR1 as SEHNR and CDR2 as FQNEAQ (reference sequence). The ends were cut back, 4 bases at V and 4 bases at J, with 10 bases in the middle. The CDR3 DNA reads TGTGCCAGCAGCTACGACAGACGCACTGAAGCTTTCTTT. Protein: CASSYDRRTEAFF.

The chain couples TRBV24-1 to TRBJ2-3; no reliable D call. Germline assignment: CDR1 KGHDR and CDR2 SFDVKD. V shed 9 bases and J shed 10 bases, with 4 bases lying between them. The CDR3 contains 8 residues. This CDR3 reads CATCAQYF. DNA of the CDR3: TGTGCCACCTGCGCGCAGTATTTT.

V and J are TRBV9 and TRBJ1-2, with 10 positions matching TRBD1. V gave up 7 bases and J gave up 5 bases; unmatched junction bases: 11. Germline lookup yields CDR1 SGDLS and CDR2 YYNGEE. The CDR3 runs 15 residues. The CDR3 loop reads CASQRPGTGAYGYTF. DNA of the CDR3: TGTGCCAGCCAAAGACCCGGGACAGGGGCATATGGCTACACCTTC.

This chain joins TRBV30 and TRBJ1-4, with D tentatively TRBD1 (5 bases). Germline CDR1 is GTSNPN and CDR2 is SVGIG (reference sequence). CDR3 size: 15 residues. Trimming shortened V by 1 base and J by 0 bases, and 9 bases separated the two germline ends. The chain's CDR3 is CAWSDGGATNEKLFF. The CDR3 coding sequence is TGTGCCTGGAGTGACGGAGGGGCAACTAATGAAAAACTGTTTTTT.

V and J are TRBV2 and TRBJ2-6; D is undetermined. Germline V lookup: CDR1 SNHLY, CDR2 FYNNEI. V lost 6 bases to trimming and J lost 0 bases, with 6 bases between them. This CDR3 spans 14 amino acids. CDR3 residues: CASSLGSGANVLTF. Written as DNA, the CDR3 is TGTGCCAGCAGCCTCGGCTCTGGGGCCAACGTCCTGACTTTC.

J is TRBJ1-2 and V is TRBV6-5, with 7 positions matching TRBD1. CDR3 length: 13 residues. Germline loops: CDR1 MNHEY, CDR2 SVGAGI. V lost 7 bases and J lost 3; bases outside the gene matches: 5. CDR3 sequence: CASKRGGHYGYTF. CDR3 sequence (DNA): TGTGCCAGCAAAAGAGGGGGCCACTATGGCTACACCTTC.

The rearrangement links TRBV10-3 to TRBJ1-1; tentative D call: TRBD1 (5 bases). CDR1 is ENHRY, CDR2 SYGVKD, per germline. This CDR3 contains 12 residues. The V end lost 10 bases, the J end lost 5 bases, and 14 bases lay between the germline ends. The CDR3 loop is CATSREGTEAFF. For the CDR3, the DNA is TGTGCCACCTCGCGGGAGGGGACTGAAGCTTTCTTT.

The CDR3 is CASSQGAGNTGELFF. The CDR3 region has the DNA TGTGCCAGCAGCCAAGGGGCAGGGAACACCGGGGAGCTGTTTTTT. V and J are TRBV4-2 and TRBJ2-2, with unresolved D. Germline V gene lookup returns CDR1 LGHNA and CDR2 YNFKEQ. CDR3 length: 15 residues. The germline V and J ends were trimmed by 1 base and 1 base, with 7 bases remaining between them.